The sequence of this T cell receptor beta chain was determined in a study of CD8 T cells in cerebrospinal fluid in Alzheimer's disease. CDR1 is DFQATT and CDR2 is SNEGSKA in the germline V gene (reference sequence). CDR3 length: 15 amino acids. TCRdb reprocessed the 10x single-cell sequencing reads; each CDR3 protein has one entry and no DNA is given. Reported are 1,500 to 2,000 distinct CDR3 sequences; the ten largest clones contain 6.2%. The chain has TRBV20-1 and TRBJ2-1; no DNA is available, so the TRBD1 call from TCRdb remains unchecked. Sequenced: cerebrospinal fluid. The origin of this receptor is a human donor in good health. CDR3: CSARDGRKPNNEQFF.